This T cell receptor (beta chain) was found in a study of blood T cell repertoires in COVID-19. The germline gives CDR1 MNHEY, CDR2 SVGAGI. The V end was cut by 6 bases, the J end by 0 bases, with 13 bases between. There are 15 residues in the CDR3. Generated by immunoSEQ multiplex PCR, the TCRdb table keeps only in-frame clones and is missing some. Here the sample spans approximately 200,000 clones, more than 75% being singletons. The chain couples TRBV6-5 to TRBJ2-3, with a possible D match to TRBD1 (5 bases). The TCR comes from a woman in her thirties who had recovered from COVID-19. The source material was PBMCs or T cells enriched from blood (not recorded which). The CDR3 reads CASRSGSASTDTQYF. In DNA, the CDR3 is TGTGCCAGCAGATCAGGGTCAGCTAGCACAGATACGCAGTATTTT.